This T cell receptor (beta chain) was profiled in a study of shared T cell receptors in the human thymus. The CDR3 is made up of 14 amino acids. V lost 2 bases to trimming and J lost 1 base, with 9 bases between them. Per the germline V gene, CDR1 is SGHRS and CDR2 is YFSETQ. The table came from immunoSEQ multiplex PCR; TCRdb's copy has only in-frame clones and leaves some out. The sample holds over 650,000 clones; around 87% are singletons and the top ten take 0.0094%. This sample was shared with a second study, whose subject was human thymus T cells. That work states: Healthy Finnish infants undergoing corrective surgery for congenital heart defects were used as donors. Resections were taken during corrective heart surgery, and the thymus tissue came from these. Across thymic and blood repertoires, the usage of V and J genes appeared to be biased. Thymic repertoires of unrelated individuals were reported in related research to overlap highly.

The J gene is TRBJ2-5, the V gene TRBV5-1; D possibly corresponds to TRBD1 (5 bases). The sequencing sample was made of thymocytes. The source is a boy younger than two with a congenital heart defect. In nucleotides, the CDR3 is TGCGCCAGCAGCTTCGACAGCTTCCAAGAGACCCAGTACTTC. Translation: CASSFDSFQETQYF.